This T cell receptor (beta chain) came from a study of graft-versus-host responses after intestinal transplantation. Turning to the study itself: For 3 to 4 years after anti-thymocyte globulin induction, all recipients took tacrolimus and steroids.

Only in-frame clones appear in the TCRdb table, and some are missing; sequencing was by immunoSEQ multiplex PCR. Counted here are just over 70,000 clones, approximately 80% occurring once; the ten biggest clones make up roughly 0.4%. Study results and limitations: Early HvG declines after transplant were associated with peak circulating GvH clone levels. The presence of high graft-versus-host to host-versus-graft clonal ratios in allografts characterized patients with graft-donor T cell macrochimerism.

For this clone: Its antigen remains unknown.

This TCR came from a human donor who was the organ donor for an intestinal transplant. Specimen: unstimulated CD4+ T cells sorted from spleen or lymph node cells, collected before transplant.

CDR3 residues: CASSYGTSGGTDTQYF. Written as DNA, the CDR3 is TGTGCCAGCAGCTATGGGACTAGCGGGGGCACAGATACGCAGTATTTT. The chain uses TRBV7-2 and TRBJ2-3; TRBD2 agrees at 13 bases. Germline V lookup: CDR1 SGHTA, CDR2 FQGNSA. V trimming: 4 bases; J trimming: 1 base; junction bases outside the gene matches: 2. This CDR3 has 16 amino acids.